The 29 T cell receptor beta chains presented below share a single source sample, sequenced in a study of blood T cell repertoires in COVID-19. Profiling relied on immunoSEQ multiplex PCR, and the TCRdb table lists in-frame clones only, not all of them. Here the sample spans 90,000 to 150,000 clones, roughly 85% being singletons. Material: peripheral blood. These receptors were collected from an elderly man with acute or convalescent COVID-19.

This clone was counted a single time. The chain carries TRBV10-3 and TRBJ1-1, with D possibly TRBD1 on 5 matching bases. This CDR3 region has 15 residues. The germline CDR1 and CDR2 sequences are ENHRY and SYGVKD. Trimming left V 6 bases short and J 4 bases short, with 18 bases between. The CDR3 DNA reads TGTGCCATCAGAGGCAGGGCTCGTAAGGGCACTGAAGCTTTCTTT. It specifies CAIRGRARKGTEAFF.

This rearrangement joins TRBV5-4 to TRBJ1-2; weak D call: TRBD1 (6 bases). CDR1 SGHNT and CDR2 YYREEE come from the germline V gene (reference sequence). The V end lost 0 bases, the J end lost 3 bases, and 9 bases lay between the germline ends. This CDR3 has 14 amino acids. The CDR3 DNA reads as TGTGCCAGCAGCTTGGGAGGGGGAGACTATGGCTACACCTTC. Its translation: CASSLGGGDYGYTF.

The rearrangement joins TRBV5-1 to TRBJ1-1, with TRBD1 identical over 9 bases. Germline V CDR1 and CDR2: SGHRS, YFSETQ. The CDR3 is made up of 16 amino acids. Trimming cost V 2 bases and J 2 bases; bases outside gene matches: 7. In DNA, the CDR3 is TGCGCCAGCAGCTTCGACCCGGGACAGGGAAACACTGAAGCTTTCTTT. Translated, it gives CASSFDPGQGNTEAFF. The complete variable domain, with remaining parts taken from reference TRBV5-1 and TRBJ1-1, reads KAGVTQTPRYLIKTRGQQVTLSCSPISGHRSVSWYQQTPGQGLQFLFEYFSETQRNKGNFPGRFSGRQFSNSRSEMNVSTLELGDSALYLCASSFDPGQGNTEAFFGQGTRLTVV.

The chain couples TRBV10-3 to TRBJ2-5, with TRBD2 matching 14 bases. The germline V gene encodes CDR1 ENHRY and CDR2 SYGVKD. The V gene end was trimmed by 8 bases and the J gene end by 5 bases; junction bases not matched to a gene: 4. This CDR3 is 14 amino acids long. CDR3 sequence (DNA): TGTGCCATCGGGGGACTAGCGGGAGATGAGACCCAGTACTTC. Residues: CAIGGLAGDETQYF.

The chain joins TRBV29-1 to TRBJ1-2; tentatively, D is TRBD1 (5 bases). This CDR3 comprises 13 residues. Trimming left V 7 bases short and J 2 bases short, with 14 bases between. Germline values: CDR1 SQVTM, CDR2 ANQGSEA. The CDR3 is CSALGGSNYGYTF. The CDR3 bases are TGCAGCGCCCTGGGGGGGTCCAACTATGGCTACACCTTC.

The chain employs TRBV5-1 and TRBJ1-3; 8 nucleotides match TRBD1. V shed 3 bases, J shed 4 bases, and the junction held 6 bases outside the gene matches. The CDR3 spans 15 residues. Germline assignment: CDR1 SGHRS and CDR2 YFSETQ. The CDR3 is CASSSSRDRGNTIYF. The CDR3, as DNA: TGCGCCAGCAGCTCATCCCGGGACAGGGGAAACACCATATATTTT.

This clone came up a few times. This chain connects TRBV2 to TRBJ1-6; D might be TRBD1 (5 bases). V lost 5 bases, J lost 6 bases, and 17 bases lay in between. The germline V gene encodes CDR1 SNHLY and CDR2 FYNNEI. The CDR3 is 16 amino acids. CDR3 DNA: TGTGCCAGCAGTATCCAGGGCTCTAAGTTTAATTCACCCCTCCACTTT. This sequence encodes CASSIQGSKFNSPLHF.

The chain carries TRBV6-2 or TRBV6-3 and TRBJ2-1; 10 nucleotides match TRBD2. The CDR3 is made up of 17 amino acids. V shed 0 bases and J 3 bases; nucleotides not matched to a gene: 5. Germline V CDR1 and CDR2: MNHEY, SVGEGT. The CDR3 sequence is CASSYSLAGVGYNEQFF. The CDR3 DNA sequence: TGTGCCAGCAGTTACTCTCTAGCGGGAGTGGGCTACAATGAGCAGTTCTTC.

This clone occurred once. This chain links TRBV19 with TRBJ1-2, with TRBD1 matching 7 bases. This CDR3 spans 14 amino acids. Germline-derived CDR1 and CDR2 are LNHDA and SQIVND (reference sequence). Trimming removed 4 bases from V and 7 bases from J; junction bases left unmatched: 9. CDR3 protein: CASSRGQTYGGYTF. Written as DNA, the CDR3 is TGTGCCAGTAGTAGGGGACAGACCTATGGTGGCTACACCTTC.

The J gene is TRBJ2-2, the V gene TRBV10-3; D possibly corresponds to TRBD2 (5 bases). The CDR3 is 11 residues long. Looked up from germline, CDR1 is ENHRY and CDR2 is SYGVKD. Trimming stripped 6 bases from V and 7 bases from J, with 6 bases between. CDR3 sequence reads: CAIRGSGELFF. The CDR3 DNA reads TGTGCCATCAGGGGGAGCGGGGAGCTGTTTTTT.

CDR3 protein: CASRQGLRDTQYF. The CDR3 nucleotides read TGCGCCAGCAGGCAGGGGCTGAGAGATACGCAGTATTTT. The V gene is TRBV10-1, the J gene TRBJ2-3; the D gene is possibly TRBD1 (6 bases). The CDR3 is 13 residues long. Trimming cost V 6 bases and J 5 bases, with 12 bases left between them. Germline CDR1 is WNHNN and CDR2 is SYGVQD (reference sequence).

The chain links TRBV20-1 to TRBJ2-3, with TRBD1 matching 9 bases. Germline trimming cut 3 bases from V and 0 bases from J; bases unmatched to any gene: 10. There are 17 residues in the CDR3. The germline CDR1 and CDR2 sequences are DFQATT and SNEGSKA (reference sequence). The CDR3, as DNA: TGCAGTGCTAGTTTGAGTGGTGGGACAGGGAGCACAGATACGCAGTATTTT. Translated, it gives CSASLSGGTGSTDTQYF.

The J gene is TRBJ1-1, the V gene TRBV10-3, with D perhaps TRBD1 (6 bases). The ends were cut back, 0 bases at V and 0 bases at J, with 8 bases in the middle. The CDR3 length is 15 residues. Germline CDR1 and CDR2: ENHRY and SYGVKD. The CDR3 protein is CAISESQGLNTEAFF. The CDR3 DNA reads TGTGCCATCAGTGAGTCGCAGGGGTTGAACACTGAAGCTTTCTTT.

The chain employs TRBV2 and TRBJ1-2; TRBD1 aligns across 9 bases. V shed 7 bases, J shed 7 bases, and the junction held 13 bases outside the gene matches. CDR1 and CDR2 from the germline V gene are SNHLY and FYNNEI. The CDR3 loop spans 15 amino acids. CDR3 nucleotide sequence: TGTGCCAGCAACTACGCCGGGACAGGGCATGGTGGCTACACCTTC. Protein sequence: CASNYAGTGHGGYTF. Drawing the rest from reference TRBV2 and TRBJ1-2, the complete variable domain is EPEVTQTPSHQVTQMGQEVILRCVPISNHLYFYWYRQILGQKVEFLVSFYNNEISEKSEIFDDQFSVERPDGSNFTLKIRSTKLEDSAMYFCASNYAGTGHGGYTFGSGTRLTVV.

This chain links TRBV12-3 or TRBV12-4 with TRBJ1-1; perhaps TRBD1 as D (5 bases). This CDR3 spans 13 amino acids. V gave up 3 bases and J gave up 10 bases, with 15 bases separating them. DNA for the CDR3: TGTGCCAGCAGTTTGGCGCCGCAAGGGGCAGCTTTCTTT. Translating it yields CASSLAPQGAAFF.

The chain is built from TRBV5-6 and TRBJ1-4; no clear D gene. Germline assignment: CDR1 SGHDT and CDR2 YYEEEE. This CDR3 spans 14 amino acids. Trimming pared 2 bases from V and 0 bases from J, leaving 5 bases between. The CDR3 DNA reads as TGTGCCAGCAGCTTCGGGGCAACTAATGAAAAACTGTTTTTT. Its translation is CASSFGATNEKLFF.

The V gene is TRBV5-1, the J gene TRBJ2-3; 9 positions agree with TRBD1. Germline V gene sequence: CDR1 SGHRS, CDR2 YFSETQ. The CDR3 spans 14 residues. V was pared by 5 bases and J by 6 bases, with 7 bases of the junction left unmatched. The CDR3 sequence: CASRPGTGKDTQYF. CDR3 DNA sequence: TGCGCCAGCAGACCTGGGACAGGGAAGGATACGCAGTATTTT.

The chain combines TRBV28 with TRBJ1-2; D uncertain. Germline CDR1 reads MDHEN; CDR2 reads SYDVKM. The CDR3 covers 14 residues. V was trimmed by 2 bases and J by 0 bases, leaving 7 bases between them. The CDR3: CASSLTVANYGYTF. In DNA form, the CDR3 reads TGTGCCAGCAGTTTAACAGTAGCTAACTATGGCTACACCTTC.

This rearrangement joins TRBV30 to TRBJ2-1; 8 nucleotides agree with TRBD2. The trim removed 4 bases at V and 4 bases at J, leaving 0 bases unmatched. The CDR3 length is 12 residues. CDR1 and CDR2 (germline): GTSNPN, SVGIG (reference sequence). The CDR3 protein is CAWTSGYNEQFF. CDR3 DNA: TGTGCCTGGACTAGCGGGTACAATGAGCAGTTCTTC.

The gene calls are TRBV3-1 (or the pseudogene TRBV3-2) and TRBJ2-1; the match to TRBD2 covers 13 bases. Germline CDR1 reads LGHDT; CDR2 reads YNNKEL (reference sequence). V shed 3 bases and J 9 bases; nucleotides not matched to a gene: 2. The CDR3 has 14 residues. For the CDR3, the DNA is TGTGCCAGCAGCCACGGACTAGCGGGAGCTGAGCAGTTCTTC. As protein: CASSHGLAGAEQFF.

The CDR3 DNA follows: TGTGCCAGCCGAGAGGGGGGGGAGACCCAGTACTTC. Translating gives CASREGGETQYF. This chain uses TRBV2 with TRBJ2-5; D is perhaps TRBD2 (7 bases). With 8 bases removed from V and 5 bases from J, the gap between germline ends came to 12 bases. Germline loops: CDR1 SNHLY, CDR2 FYNNEI. The CDR3 has 12 amino acids.

This clone occurred once. The rearrangement links TRBV10-3 to TRBJ2-5; 7 positions match TRBD1. The V segment lost 0 bases and the J segment 1 base; nucleotides outside the gene matches: 5. The CDR3 has 16 amino acids. In germline, CDR1 is ENHRY, CDR2 SYGVKD. CDR3 sequence (DNA): TGTGCCATCAGTGAGTCTATGGGACAGATCCAAGAGACCCAGTACTTC. As protein: CAISESMGQIQETQYF.

V gene TRBV4-3 combines with J gene TRBJ2-5, with TRBD2 identical over 8 bases. The CDR3 loop spans 16 amino acids. J gave up 1 base and V 3 bases, and 7 bases lay outside the gene matches. Germline CDR1 is LGHNA and CDR2 is YSLEER. CDR3 bases: TGCGCCAGCAGCCAGGGCGCTAGCGGGTCCCAAGAGACCCAGTACTTC. This codes for CASSQGASGSQETQYF.

The chain is built from TRBV19 and TRBJ1-5, with 8 bases fitting TRBD1. V was pared by 5 bases and J by 0 bases, with 12 bases of the junction left unmatched. This CDR3 comprises 18 residues. Germline lookup yields CDR1 LNHDA and CDR2 SQIVND (reference sequence). As DNA, the CDR3 is TGTGCCAGTAGTGAACGGACAGGGAGCGGGTATAGCAATCAGCCCCAGCATTTT. Its protein product is CASSERTGSGYSNQPQHF.

This rearrangement joins TRBV7-2 to TRBJ2-3, with a weak D call TRBD2 (5 bases). In germline, CDR1 is SGHTA, CDR2 FQGNSA. The ends were cut back, 4 bases at V and 1 base at J, with 9 bases in the middle. The CDR3 is made up of 14 amino acids. CDR3 region: CASSSRARTDTQYF. In DNA, the CDR3 is TGTGCCAGCAGCTCGAGGGCGCGCACAGATACGCAGTATTTT.

The V and J genes are TRBV12-5 and TRBJ2-5; 8 positions agree with TRBD1. V was pared by 6 bases and J by 4 bases, with 10 bases of the junction left unmatched. The CDR3 consists of 15 residues. CDR1 and CDR2 from the germline V gene are LGHNT and FRNRAP. CDR3 residues: CASGRNRGAGETQYF. DNA of the CDR3: TGTGCTAGTGGCCGAAACAGGGGGGCAGGAGAGACCCAGTACTTC.

The rearrangement links TRBV6-5 to TRBJ1-5; 7 nucleotides agree with TRBD1. The CDR3 spans 15 residues. Germline CDR1 is MNHEY and CDR2 is SVGAGI. The V and J ends lost 5 bases and 1 base, in that order; junction bases with no gene match: 5. The chain's CDR3 is CASSPGTASNQPQHF. In DNA, the CDR3 is TGTGCCAGCAGTCCAGGGACAGCAAGCAATCAGCCCCAGCATTTT.

The chain recombines TRBV19 with TRBJ2-5, with TRBD2 matching 8 bases. This CDR3 spans 15 amino acids. Germline CDR1 and CDR2: LNHDA and SQIVND (reference sequence). V shed 7 bases, J shed 3 bases, and the junction held 10 bases outside the gene matches. The CDR3 DNA reads as TGTGCCAGTACCGTTCGAGGAGCGGGAGAAGAGACCCAGTACTTC. It translates to CASTVRGAGEETQYF.

The rearrangement links TRBV7-4 to TRBJ1-5; 7 bases agree with TRBD1. The V gene end was trimmed by 4 bases and the J gene end by 7 bases; junction bases not matched to a gene: 7. CDR1 and CDR2 from the germline V gene are SGHVT and SQSDAQ. This CDR3 has 14 residues. In DNA, the CDR3 is TGTGCCAGCAGCTGGTGGGACAGCTCCCAGCCCCAGCATTTT. Residues: CASSWWDSSQPQHF.